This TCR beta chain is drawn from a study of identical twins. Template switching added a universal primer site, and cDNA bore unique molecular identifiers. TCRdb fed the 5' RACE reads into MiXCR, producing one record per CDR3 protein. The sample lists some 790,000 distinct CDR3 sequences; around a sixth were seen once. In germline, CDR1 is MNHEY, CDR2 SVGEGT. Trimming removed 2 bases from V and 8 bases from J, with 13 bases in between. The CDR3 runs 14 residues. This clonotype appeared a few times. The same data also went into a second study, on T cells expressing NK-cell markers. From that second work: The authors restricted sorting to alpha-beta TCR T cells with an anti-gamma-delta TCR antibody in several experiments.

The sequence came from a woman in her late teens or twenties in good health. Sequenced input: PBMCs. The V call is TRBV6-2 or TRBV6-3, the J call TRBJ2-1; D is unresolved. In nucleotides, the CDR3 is TGTGCCAGCAGTTACCGTCAACCTCGAGATGAGCAGTTCTTC. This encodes CASSYRQPRDEQFF.